The clone carrying this TCR beta chain was recorded at least ten times. Its antigen remains unknown. This specimen belongs to a study of early T cells in non-severe SARS-CoV-2 infection. Study summary: Sequenced material consisted of bulk RNA (from unsorted whole blood), and chains were unpaired.

As part of library construction, unique molecular identifiers were attached to individual cDNA molecules. Using its own MiXCR run on the 5' RACE reads, TCRdb lists one record per CDR3 protein. Of 25,000 to 30,000 distinct CDR3 sequences detected, less than 6.5% appear once; the ten largest clones hold roughly 2.7%. Findings of the study overall: Lookups in VDJdb leaned toward anti-spike CD8 responses and missed private and CD4 specificities.

The ends were cut back, 4 bases at V and 2 bases at J, with 14 bases in the middle. There are 15 residues in the CDR3. Germline CDR1 LNHDA, CDR2 SQIVND (reference sequence). Sequencing was carried out using whole blood. V gene TRBV19 combines with J gene TRBJ1-2; no definite D call. This sequence originates from an adult who was a healthcare worker with PCR-confirmed SARS-CoV-2 infection or an uninfected control (not recorded which). The CDR3 is CASSTAGSPNYGYTF. For the CDR3, the DNA is TGTGCCAGTAGTACCGCAGGTTCCCCCAACTATGGCTACACCTTC.